This passage covers 18 T cell receptor beta chains from one sample sequenced in a study of T-cell reconstitution after alpha-beta-depleted transplantation in children. TCRbeta library construction was performed incorporating unique molecular identifiers. TCRdb re-called the PCR reads with MiXCR, one entry per CDR3 protein. The table shows around 100,000 distinct CDR3 sequences, with 10% occurring only once. Sequencing was performed on PBMCs, taken before TCRalphabeta/CD19-depleted stem cell transplant. The source of these receptors is a boy between 2 and 10 years old with acute lymphoblastic leukemia, due to receive a stem cell transplant.

The chain has TRBV12-3 or TRBV12-4 and TRBJ2-2, with D maybe TRBD1 (6 bases). The CDR3 sequence is 16 residues long. Trimming shortened V by 6 bases and J by 2 bases, and 16 bases separated the two germline ends. As DNA, the CDR3 is TGTGCCAGCAGGCCGAGAGGACAGACAAACACCGGGGAGCTGTTTTTT. Translation: CASRPRGQTNTGELFF.

This clonotype has more than one count but fewer than ten. The genes are TRBV5-6 and TRBJ1-4; maybe TRBD1 (6 bases). The CDR3 length is 14 residues. From germline, CDR1 is SGHDT and CDR2 YYEEEE. V shed 5 bases and J shed 8 bases, with 16 bases lying between them. In nucleotides, the CDR3 is TGTGCCAGCAGACAACAGGGAGGAGAAGAAAAACTGTTTTTT. This codes for CASRQQGGEEKLFF.

This chain connects TRBV6-1 to TRBJ2-3, with 12 bases identical to TRBD2. This CDR3 is built from 16 residues. V gave up 4 bases and J gave up 5 bases; unmatched junction bases: 7. The germline CDR1 and CDR2 sequences are MNHNS and SASEGT. The CDR3 sequence: CASSALAGGRGDTQYF. As DNA, the CDR3 is TGTGCCAGCAGTGCCCTAGCGGGAGGGCGGGGAGATACGCAGTATTTT.

This clonotype was seen only a few times. The J gene is TRBJ2-3, the V gene TRBV12-3 or TRBV12-4; either TRBD1 or TRBD2 may supply D (5 bases each). The CDR3 runs to 13 residues. V lost 3 bases, J lost 8 bases, and 12 bases lay in between. The CDR3 sequence is CASSFHRGVTQYF. Here the CDR3 DNA reads TGTGCCAGCAGTTTTCACCGAGGGGTTACGCAGTATTTT.

There are a few counts of this clonotype. V and J are TRBV20-1 and TRBJ2-7; D may be TRBD1 (5 bases). This CDR3 contains 13 residues. Between the trimmed V and J ends, which lost 1 base and 2 bases, there was a span of 9 bases. Germline V gives CDR1 DFQATT, CDR2 SNEGSKA (reference sequence). In DNA form, the CDR3 reads TGCAGTGCTAGAGGCAGGGATACCTACGAGCAGTACTTC. Its translation is CSARGRDTYEQYF.

This clonotype was detected a few times. The chain combines TRBV7-6 with TRBJ1-2, with D possibly TRBD1 on 6 matching bases. Germline loops: CDR1 SGHVS, CDR2 FNYEAQ. The ends were cut back, 3 bases at V and 3 bases at J, with 11 bases in the middle. CDR3 length: 14 residues. The CDR3 loop is CASSLGHSDYGYTF. The CDR3 nucleotides read TGTGCCAGCAGCTTGGGACATTCAGACTATGGCTACACCTTC.

The chain employs TRBV20-1 and TRBJ2-1; the D gene is possibly TRBD1 (6 bases). V lost 0 bases and J lost 8, with 14 bases in between. In germline, CDR1 is DFQATT, CDR2 SNEGSKA (reference sequence). CDR3 length: 14 residues. The CDR3 loop is CSARDFRGIDEQFF. The CDR3, as DNA: TGCAGTGCTAGAGATTTCAGGGGTATTGATGAGCAGTTCTTC.

CDR3 DNA: TGTGCCAGCTCACGATTTGAGGAAAATTCACCCCTCCACTTT. This codes for CASSRFEENSPLHF. This sequence joins TRBV18 and TRBJ1-6; no firm D call. The CDR3 sequence is 14 residues long. CDR1 and CDR2 (germline): KGHSH, LQKENI. V shed 4 bases and J shed 7 bases, with 11 bases lying between them.

This clonotype has more than one count but fewer than ten. This chain joins TRBV15 and TRBJ1-1; TRBD1 matches 7 bases. In germline, CDR1 is LNHNV, CDR2 YYDKDF (reference sequence). The CDR3 contains 15 residues. Germline trimming cut 0 bases from V and 10 bases from J; bases unmatched to any gene: 11. CDR3 loop: CATSRDPRTGIGAFF. DNA for the CDR3: TGTGCCACCAGCAGAGATCCCCGGACAGGTATTGGAGCTTTCTTT. Based on the CDR3 plus reference TRBV15 and TRBJ1-1, the full variable domain is DAMVIQNPRYQVTQFGKPVTLSCSQTLNHNVMYWYQQKSSQAPKLLFHYYDKDFNNEADTPDNFQSRRPNTSFCFLDIRSPGLGDTAMYLCATSRDPRTGIGAFFGQGTRLTVV.

At least ten counts were recorded for this clonotype. The chain employs TRBV12-3 or TRBV12-4 and TRBJ1-2; possibly TRBD1 for D (6 bases). Trimming took off 2 bases at V and 0 bases at J, with 13 bases between the two ends. This CDR3 is 16 amino acids long. The CDR3 protein is CASSLRRTDANYGYTF. The DNA for the CDR3 is TGTGCCAGCAGTTTAAGGCGGACAGATGCTAACTATGGCTACACCTTC.

The J gene is TRBJ2-7, the V gene TRBV5-1; 10 bases are shared with TRBD1. Germline CDR1 SGHRS, CDR2 YFSETQ. This CDR3 is built from 15 residues. After removal of 4 bases from V and 7 bases from J, the junction contained 11 bases not matched to a gene. CDR3 sequence: CASSPPGQGLWEQYF. In DNA form, the CDR3 reads TGCGCCAGCAGCCCGCCGGGACAGGGGTTGTGGGAGCAGTACTTC.

This clonotype has only a few counts. The chain links TRBV9 to TRBJ2-2; unclear D gene. V was cut by 4 bases and J by 1 base, with 11 bases left in between. Germline CDR1 and CDR2: SGDLS and YYNGEE. The CDR3 is 15 amino acids. The CDR3 bases are TGTGCCAGCAGCCCCTTGGATCGGAACACCGGGGAGCTGTTTTTT. Translating it yields CASSPLDRNTGELFF.

This chain links TRBV25-1 with TRBJ2-1; 8 bases map to TRBD2. V dropped 3 bases and J dropped 1; count of bases not matched to a gene: 8. Germline assignment: CDR1 MGHDK and CDR2 SYGVNS. The CDR3 loop spans 17 amino acids. Here the CDR3 DNA reads TGTGCCAGCAGTGAGAGAGGGACTAGTGGGTCCTACAATGAGCAGTTCTTC. This translates into CASSERGTSGSYNEQFF.

This clonotype was counted a few times. V and J are TRBV9 and TRBJ2-1; weak D call: TRBD2 (5 bases). V shed 0 bases and J shed 0 bases, with 13 bases lying between them. This CDR3 is 17 amino acids long. Germline lookup yields CDR1 SGDLS and CDR2 YYNGEE. The CDR3, as DNA: TGTGCCAGCAGCGTAGGTGAGGGAGCGAGCTCCTACAATGAGCAGTTCTTC. It yields the protein CASSVGEGASSYNEQFF. Looking up the rest from reference TRBV9 and TRBJ2-1 gives the full variable domain: DSGVTQTPKHLITATGQRVTLRCSPRSGDLSVYWYQQSLDQGLQFLIQYYNGEERAKGNILERFSAQQFPDLHSELNLSSLELGDSALYFCASSVGEGASSYNEQFFGPGTRLTVL.

The V call is TRBV7-8, the J call TRBJ1-6; TRBD1 is a possible D gene (5 bases). Per germline, CDR1 SGHVS and CDR2 FQNEAQ. Trimming took off 4 bases at V and 12 bases at J, with 13 bases between the two ends. The CDR3 has 13 amino acids. CDR3 sequence: CASSSSAGLPLHF. CDR3 in DNA: TGTGCCAGCAGCTCATCGGCAGGGTTACCCCTCCACTTT. Together with reference TRBV7-8 and TRBJ1-6, the CDR3 gives the full variable domain: GAGVSQSPRYKVAKRGQDVALRCDPISGHVSLFWYQQALGQGPEFLTYFQNEAQLDKSGLPSDRFFAERPEGSVSTLKIQRTQQEDSAVYLCASSSSAGLPLHFGNGTRLTVT.

The genes are TRBV6-1 and TRBJ2-3; TRBD2 is a possible D gene (5 bases). This CDR3 is 14 amino acids long. Trimming shortened V by 2 bases and J by 3 bases, and 9 bases separated the two germline ends. The germline V gene has CDR1 MNHNS and CDR2 SASEGT. CDR3 amino acids: CASSESGLTDTQYF. The CDR3 nucleotides are TGTGCCAGCAGTGAATCTGGACTGACAGATACGCAGTATTTT.

V is TRBV7-2 and J is TRBJ2-1, with D tentatively TRBD1 or TRBD2 (5 bases each). The germline V gene encodes CDR1 SGHTA and CDR2 FQGNSA. This CDR3 has 16 amino acids. Trimming shortened V by 2 bases and J by 6 bases, and 17 bases separated the two germline ends. In nucleotides, the CDR3 is TGTGCCAGCAGCTTATTGATGGGACCAGGGAGCAATGAGCAGTTCTTC. Translating gives CASSLLMGPGSNEQFF.

At least ten counts were recorded for this clonotype. The chain links TRBV20-1 to TRBJ2-1; TRBD2 aligns across 9 bases. V shed 0 bases, J shed 5 bases, and the junction held 8 bases outside the gene matches. This CDR3 spans 16 amino acids. Germline CDR1 DFQATT, CDR2 SNEGSKA (reference sequence). CDR3 amino acids: CSARDISSGSNNEQFF. The CDR3 nucleotides read TGCAGTGCTAGAGATATTAGTAGCGGGAGTAACAATGAGCAGTTCTTC.